The 26 T cell receptor beta chains in this list originate from one sample, sequenced in a study of identical twins. MiXCR, run by TCRdb on the 5' RACE reads, gives a single entry per CDR3 protein. The sample lists more than 650,000 distinct CDR3 sequences, 5.5% to 6.5% seen once, with around 1.9% in the top ten. Input material: naive T cells sorted from blood. The receptors originated from a man aged 18 to 29 in good health.

This clonotype was picked up many times. The chain links TRBV18 to TRBJ2-5, with D unclear. V lost 1 base to trimming and J lost 0 bases, with 6 bases between them. The germline V gene has CDR1 KGHSH and CDR2 LQKENI. The CDR3 spans 14 residues. CDR3 in DNA: TGTGCCAGCTCACCACTCCCCCACCAAGAGACCCAGTACTTC. It codes for CASSPLPHQETQYF. Full variable domain (rest looked up from reference TRBV18 and TRBJ2-5): NAGVMQNPRHLVRRRGQEARLRCSPMKGHSHVYWYRQLPEEGLKFMVYLQKENIIDESGMPKERFSAEFPKEGPSILRIQQVVRGDSAAYFCASSPLPHQETQYFGPGTRLLVL.

This clonotype has a count of ten or more. The chain couples TRBV6-2 or TRBV6-3 to TRBJ1-1, with D hard to call. Germline assignment: CDR1 MNHEY and CDR2 SVGEGT. The CDR3 length is 13 residues. Trimming left V 3 bases short and J 0 bases short, with 5 bases between. The CDR3 spells CASSYTVNTEAFF. For the CDR3, the DNA is TGTGCCAGCAGTTATACAGTGAACACTGAAGCTTTCTTT.

The V gene is TRBV6-6, the J gene TRBJ1-2; D call uncertain. The CDR3 extends over 13 amino acids. The V and J ends lost 6 bases and 6 bases respectively, with 14 bases between them. Germline V gene data show CDR1 as MNHNY and CDR2 as SVGAGI (reference sequence). For the CDR3, the DNA is TGTGCCAGCAGCAATTCCGCACTTGATGGCTACACCTTC. Amino acids: CASSNSALDGYTF.

The genes are TRBV6-2 or TRBV6-3 and TRBJ2-2; weak D call: TRBD1 (6 bases). The germline gives CDR1 MNHEY, CDR2 SVGEGT. V gave up 4 bases and J gave up 1 base, with 10 bases separating them. This CDR3 region has 15 residues. In DNA, the CDR3 is TGTGCCAGCAGTTTTTGGACAGAGAACACCGGGGAGCTGTTTTTT. This gives the protein CASSFWTENTGELFF.

This clonotype was counted between two and nine times. V gene TRBV20-1 combines with J gene TRBJ2-2; possible D gene TRBD2, 6 bases. CDR3 length equals 17 residues. The germline V and J ends were trimmed by 0 bases and 7 bases, with 21 bases remaining between them. Germline CDR1 reads DFQATT; CDR2 reads SNEGSKA (reference sequence). The CDR3 bases are TGCAGTGCTAGAGATCCCGATAGCTGGAGGGGCCACGGGGAGCTGTTTTTT. Residues: CSARDPDSWRGHGELFF.

This clonotype was counted only a few times. This rearrangement joins TRBV25-1 to TRBJ2-7, with D tentatively TRBD2 (5 bases). The CDR3 covers 14 residues. The V and J ends lost 4 bases and 6 bases respectively, with 16 bases between them. Germline lookup yields CDR1 MGHDK and CDR2 SYGVNS. CDR3 in amino acids: CASSASGKASEQYF. The CDR3 DNA reads as TGTGCCAGCAGTGCCTCGGGGAAGGCTAGCGAGCAGTACTTC.

V usage is TRBV19 and J usage is TRBJ2-4; TRBD1 is a possible D gene (5 bases). There are 13 residues in the CDR3. CDR1 is LNHDA, CDR2 SQIVND, per germline (reference sequence). V was cut by 10 bases and J by 0 bases, with 10 bases left in between. CDR3 nucleotide sequence: TGTGCCACCAAGGGGCTAGCCAAAAACATTCAGTACTTC. This sequence encodes CATKGLAKNIQYF.

In its sample, this clonotype was seen many times. This chain joins TRBV5-1 and TRBJ2-1; possibly TRBD1 or TRBD2 for D (5 bases each). V shed 4 bases and J shed 10 bases, with 18 bases lying between them. CDR1 is SGHRS and CDR2 is YFSETQ in the germline V gene. The CDR3 has 14 amino acids. CDR3 in DNA: TGCGCCAGCAGCATCCGGGACCCTCAGGGCGAGCAGTTCTTC. This gives the protein CASSIRDPQGEQFF.

The sample holds a few counts of this clonotype. The chain has TRBV6-5 and TRBJ2-7, with 10 positions matching TRBD1. The CDR3 is 15 amino acids. V was pared by 0 bases and J by 4 bases, with 3 bases of the junction left unmatched. The germline V gene has CDR1 MNHEY and CDR2 SVGAGI. The CDR3 here is CASSYSGTGVYEQYF. As DNA, the CDR3 is TGTGCCAGCAGTTACTCGGGGACAGGGGTGTACGAGCAGTACTTC.

This clonotype was seen only a few times. The chain links TRBV12-3 or TRBV12-4 to TRBJ2-3, with 9 bases that match TRBD1. The CDR3 spans 18 residues. The ends lost 6 bases at V and 0 bases at J; junction bases unmatched: 13. CDR3 nucleotides: TGTGCCAGCAGAAGACCGGGACAGGGATCCCTTAGCACAGATACGCAGTATTTT. The encoded protein is CASRRPGQGSLSTDTQYF.

This clonotype was counted between two and nine times. CDR3 residues: CASSLSRELFGELFF. The CDR3 DNA follows: TGTGCCAGCAGCTTATCGCGGGAGTTGTTCGGGGAGCTGTTTTTT. The chain recombines TRBV7-2 with TRBJ2-2; 7 positions match TRBD2. Germline loops: CDR1 SGHTA, CDR2 FQGNSA. This CDR3 has 15 amino acids. V lost 2 bases to trimming and J lost 7 bases; unmatched junction nucleotides: 7.

This clonotype was observed many times. The rearrangement joins TRBV6-2 or TRBV6-3 to TRBJ2-1; 7 bases map to TRBD2. The CDR3 covers 16 residues. Trimming at V came to 2 bases and at J to 3 bases, leaving 7 bases not matched to a gene. Germline V gives CDR1 MNHEY, CDR2 SVGEGT. The CDR3 loop is CASSYGLTSLYNEQFF. As DNA, the CDR3 is TGTGCCAGCAGTTACGGACTGACTAGCCTCTACAATGAGCAGTTCTTC.

This clonotype came up many times. The chain carries TRBV9 and TRBJ2-7, with 8 bases that match TRBD2. The CDR3 is 14 residues long. With V trimmed by 4 bases and J by 3 bases, 6 bases remained unmatched. Per the germline V gene, CDR1 is SGDLS and CDR2 is YYNGEE. Here the CDR3 DNA reads TGTGCCAGCAGCTCGGGACTAGGGGACTACGAGCAGTACTTC. It translates to CASSSGLGDYEQYF.

This clonotype was seen more than once but under ten times. The rearrangement uses TRBV7-8 and TRBJ2-3, with D perhaps TRBD1 (5 bases). Germline V lookup: CDR1 SGHVS, CDR2 FQNEAQ. The V end was cut by 3 bases, the J end by 7 bases, with 14 bases between. This CDR3 contains 14 residues. The CDR3: CASSLVSRENTQYF. The CDR3 DNA reads TGTGCCAGCAGCTTGGTGTCCAGGGAAAATACGCAGTATTTT. Complete variable domain (other parts from reference TRBV7-8 and TRBJ2-3): GAGVSQSPRYKVAKRGQDVALRCDPISGHVSLFWYQQALGQGPEFLTYFQNEAQLDKSGLPSDRFFAERPEGSVSTLKIQRTQQEDSAVYLCASSLVSRENTQYFGPGTRLTVL.

At least ten counts were recorded for this clonotype. The V gene is TRBV28, the J gene TRBJ2-7; 8 bases map to TRBD2. This CDR3 contains 13 residues. The trim removed 6 bases at V and 3 bases at J, leaving 4 bases unmatched. The germline V gene encodes CDR1 MDHEN and CDR2 SYDVKM. The CDR3 DNA follows: TGTGCCAGCAGCCGAGCGGGAGACTACGAGCAGTACTTC. Encoded protein: CASSRAGDYEQYF. The entire variable domain, with the rest obtained from reference TRBV28 and TRBJ2-7, is as follows: DVKVTQSSRYLVKRTGEKVFLECVQDMDHENMFWYRQDPGLGLRLIYFSYDVKMKEKGDIPEGYSVSREKKERFSLILESASTNQTSMYLCASSRAGDYEQYFGPGTRLTVT.

This clonotype appeared many times. This rearrangement joins TRBV5-1 to TRBJ2-7; the match to TRBD2 covers 7 bases. V was pared by 4 bases and J by 2 bases, with 12 bases of the junction left unmatched. This CDR3 has 16 residues. The germline V gene encodes CDR1 SGHRS and CDR2 YFSETQ. The CDR3 sequence: CASSGVLAEPPYEQYV. CDR3 sequence (DNA): TGCGCCAGCAGCGGGGTCCTAGCGGAACCCCCCTACGAGCAGTACGTC.

This clonotype has more than one count but fewer than ten. The chain couples TRBV5-1 to TRBJ2-4, with 7 bases that match TRBD1. The CDR3 length is 14 residues. The trim removed 0 bases at V and 5 bases at J, leaving 2 bases unmatched. Germline values: CDR1 SGHRS, CDR2 YFSETQ. The CDR3: CASSLEGGENIQYF. CDR3 nucleotide sequence: TGCGCCAGCAGCTTGGAAGGGGGCGAAAACATTCAGTACTTC.

This clonotype has ten or more counts. This rearrangement joins TRBV4-3 to TRBJ2-2; D unclear. CDR3 length: 13 amino acids. Germline CDR1 LGHNA, CDR2 YSLEER. With 1 base removed from V and 4 bases from J, the gap between germline ends came to 4 bases. Written as DNA, the CDR3 is TGCGCCAGCAGCCAAGCCCTCACCGGGGAGCTGTTTTTT. It translates to CASSQALTGELFF.

The V call is TRBV15, the J call TRBJ2-1; the D gene is possibly TRBD2 (6 bases). The CDR3 totals 13 residues. Germline loops: CDR1 LNHNV, CDR2 YYDKDF (reference sequence). Trimming shortened V by 4 bases and J by 10 bases, and 14 bases separated the two germline ends. The CDR3 bases are TGTGCCACCAGCACGGGACTTGACGGAGAGCAGTTCTTC. This sequence encodes CATSTGLDGEQFF.

This clonotype was seen more than once but under ten times. The gene calls are TRBV9 and TRBJ2-1, with 7 bases matching TRBD1. The CDR3 is 16 amino acids. CDR1 and CDR2 (germline): SGDLS, YYNGEE. Trimming cost V 0 bases and J 3 bases; bases outside gene matches: 6. The DNA for the CDR3 is TGTGCCAGCAGCGTAGCCAGGACAGGCCTCTACAATGAGCAGTTCTTC. Translated: CASSVARTGLYNEQFF.

The rearrangement links TRBV20-1 to TRBJ2-1; 13 bases agree with TRBD2. The V and J ends lost 8 bases and 2 bases, in that order; junction bases with no gene match: 15. From germline, CDR1 is DFQATT and CDR2 SNEGSKA (reference sequence). This CDR3 comprises 18 residues. The CDR3 sequence is CSWAGLAGSVITYNEQFF. The CDR3 DNA sequence: TGCAGTTGGGCGGGACTAGCGGGATCCGTAATTACCTACAATGAGCAGTTCTTC.

The table lists this clonotype with many counts. The chain carries TRBV4-1 and TRBJ2-3; D ambiguous. V lost 2 bases and J lost 3, with 6 bases in between. Germline V gives CDR1 MGHRA, CDR2 YSYEKL. The CDR3 sequence is 13 residues long. CDR3 DNA: TGCGCCAGCAGCCAACTTTCTACAGATACGCAGTATTTT. It translates to CASSQLSTDTQYF.

This clonotype was found many times. As DNA, the CDR3 is TGTGCCAGCAGTCCCCCGGGACAGGGGAACTACGAGCAGTACTTC. As protein: CASSPPGQGNYEQYF. J is TRBJ2-7 and V is TRBV28; 10 bases are a match to TRBD1. From germline, CDR1 is MDHEN and CDR2 SYDVKM. V shed 5 bases and J 3 bases; nucleotides not matched to a gene: 7. The CDR3 loop spans 15 amino acids.

This clonotype has more than one count but fewer than ten. V is TRBV20-1 and J is TRBJ2-1; 7 bases align to TRBD1. Germline CDR1 reads DFQATT; CDR2 reads SNEGSKA (reference sequence). The length of the CDR3 is 15 residues. Unmatched junction bases numbered 12, after V lost 3 bases and J lost 7 bases. CDR3 in amino acids: CSASRVDRVLNEQFF. CDR3 bases: TGCAGTGCTAGCCGGGTCGACAGGGTGTTGAATGAGCAGTTCTTC.

The sample holds a few counts of this clonotype. The chain couples TRBV2 to TRBJ2-3; 8 bases are a match to TRBD2. V was pared by 8 bases and J by 4 bases, with 8 bases of the junction left unmatched. The V gene's germline CDR1 is SNHLY and CDR2 FYNNEI. The CDR3 is 14 residues long. The CDR3 spells CASLGGRHADTQYF. The CDR3 DNA reads as TGTGCCAGCCTTGGCGGGAGGCACGCAGATACGCAGTATTTT.

The chain combines TRBV4-3 with TRBJ1-1; a possible D gene is TRBD1 (6 bases). The CDR3 covers 13 residues. Germline values: CDR1 LGHNA, CDR2 YSLEER. Trimming pared 5 bases from V and 6 bases from J, leaving 13 bases between. The CDR3 bases are TGCGCCAGCAGCGTTGAACAGGGTCCTGAAGCTTTCTTT. This translates into CASSVEQGPEAFF.